The 3 T cell receptor beta chains given below trace back to one sample, sequenced in a study of blood T cell repertoires in COVID-19. Assay: immunoSEQ multiplex PCR; the TCRdb copy retains only in-frame clones and omits some. The data contain about 46,000 clones, 70% to 90% of them singletons. Sequencing was performed on peripheral blood. The source of these receptors is a woman older than 75 with COVID-19, enrolled during active disease.

The chain uses TRBV28 and TRBJ2-7, with 8 bases that match TRBD2. The CDR3 is made up of 16 amino acids. V lost 5 bases to trimming and J lost 3 bases; unmatched junction nucleotides: 12. Germline CDR1 reads MDHEN; CDR2 reads SYDVKM. CDR3 sequence: CASSPSGGGEVYEQYF. CDR3 nucleotide sequence: TGTGCCAGCAGTCCCTCGGGGGGGGGAGAGGTCTACGAGCAGTACTTC.

This sequence joins TRBV7-6 and TRBJ2-6; weak D call: TRBD1 (6 bases). Trimming cost V 1 base and J 2 bases, with 9 bases left between them. Germline V gene lookup returns CDR1 SGHVS and CDR2 FNYEAQ. The CDR3 is 16 amino acids. The CDR3 DNA reads as TGTGCCAGCAGCTTAGACAGGGTGACTGGGGCCAACGTCCTGACTTTC. Protein sequence: CASSLDRVTGANVLTF.

This chain joins TRBV6-5 and TRBJ2-5; 9 bases are shared with TRBD1. CDR1 is MNHEY and CDR2 is SVGAGI in the germline V gene. With 5 bases clipped from V and 5 bases from J, the junction kept 9 bases outside the gene matches. The CDR3 contains 15 residues. The CDR3 coding sequence is TGTGCCAGCAGTCTGACAGGGGGTTGGGGGGAGACCCAGTACTTC. It yields the protein CASSLTGGWGETQYF.